This TCR beta chain was obtained from a study of blood T cell repertoires in COVID-19. TCRdb's copy holds only in-frame clones and misses some; the assay was immunoSEQ multiplex PCR. This table has 65,000 to 70,000 clones, 86% appearing once. Trimming shortened V by 4 bases and J by 7 bases, and 13 bases separated the two germline ends. Germline V gives CDR1 SGHDN, CDR2 FVKESK. The CDR3 has 14 residues. Sequenced: peripheral blood. The rearrangement uses TRBV14 and TRBJ1-4; no firm D call. The TCR originated in a middle-aged man with acute or convalescent COVID-19. The CDR3 here is CASSLGIWGEKLFF. CDR3 sequence (DNA): TGTGCCAGCAGCCTCGGGATTTGGGGTGAAAAACTGTTTTTT.